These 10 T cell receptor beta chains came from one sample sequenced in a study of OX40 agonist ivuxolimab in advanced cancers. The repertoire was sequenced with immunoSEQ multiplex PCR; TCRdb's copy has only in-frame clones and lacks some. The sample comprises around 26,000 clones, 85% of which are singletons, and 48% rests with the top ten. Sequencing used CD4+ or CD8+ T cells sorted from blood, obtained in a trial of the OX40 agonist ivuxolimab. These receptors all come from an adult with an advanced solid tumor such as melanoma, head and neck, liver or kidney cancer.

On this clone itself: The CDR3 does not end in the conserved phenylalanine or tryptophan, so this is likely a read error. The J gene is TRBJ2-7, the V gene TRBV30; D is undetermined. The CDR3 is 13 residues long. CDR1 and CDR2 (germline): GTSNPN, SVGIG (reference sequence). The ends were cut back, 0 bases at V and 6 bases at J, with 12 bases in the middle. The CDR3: CAWSVMANGEQYL. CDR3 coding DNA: TGTGCCTGGAGTGTAATGGCTAATGGCGAGCAGTACCTC.

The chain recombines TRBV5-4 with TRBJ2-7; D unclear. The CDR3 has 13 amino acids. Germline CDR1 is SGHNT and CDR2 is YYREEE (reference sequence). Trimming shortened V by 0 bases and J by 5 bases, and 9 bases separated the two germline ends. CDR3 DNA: TGTGCCAGCAGCTTGGTGAGAGGAGACGAGCAGTACTTC. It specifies CASSLVRGDEQYF.

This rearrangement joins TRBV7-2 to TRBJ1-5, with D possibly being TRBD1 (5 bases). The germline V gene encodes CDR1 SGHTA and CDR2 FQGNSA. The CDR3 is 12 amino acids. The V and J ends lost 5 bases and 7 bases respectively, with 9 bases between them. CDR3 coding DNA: TGTGCCAGCAGCCCCCGGGACCAGCCCCAGCATTTT. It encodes CASSPRDQPQHF.

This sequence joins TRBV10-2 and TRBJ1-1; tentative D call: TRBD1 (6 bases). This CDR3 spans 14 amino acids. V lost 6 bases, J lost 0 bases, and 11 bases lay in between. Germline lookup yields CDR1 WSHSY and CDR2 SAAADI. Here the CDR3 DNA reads TGCGCCAGCAGGAAGGGGGGAATGAACACTGAAGCTTTCTTT. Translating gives CASRKGGMNTEAFF.

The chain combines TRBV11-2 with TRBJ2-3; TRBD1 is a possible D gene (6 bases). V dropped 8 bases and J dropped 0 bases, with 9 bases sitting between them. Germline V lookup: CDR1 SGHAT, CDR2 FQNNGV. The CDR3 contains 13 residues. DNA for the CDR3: TGTGCCAGCTCGACAGGCAGCACAGATACGCAGTATTTT. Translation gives CASSTGSTDTQYF.

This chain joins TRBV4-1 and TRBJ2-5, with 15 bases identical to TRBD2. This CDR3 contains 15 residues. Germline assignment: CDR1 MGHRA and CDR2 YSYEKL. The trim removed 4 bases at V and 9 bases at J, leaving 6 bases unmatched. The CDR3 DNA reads TGCGCCAGCAGCCCAACGGGACTAGCGGGAGGCTCCCAGTACTTC. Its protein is CASSPTGLAGGSQYF.

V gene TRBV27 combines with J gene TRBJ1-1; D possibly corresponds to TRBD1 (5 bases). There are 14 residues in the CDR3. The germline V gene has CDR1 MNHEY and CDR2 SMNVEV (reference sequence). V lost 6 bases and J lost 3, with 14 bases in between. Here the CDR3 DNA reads TGTGCCAGCAGCCCCGTAATAGGGGACACTGAAGCTTTCTTT. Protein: CASSPVIGDTEAFF.

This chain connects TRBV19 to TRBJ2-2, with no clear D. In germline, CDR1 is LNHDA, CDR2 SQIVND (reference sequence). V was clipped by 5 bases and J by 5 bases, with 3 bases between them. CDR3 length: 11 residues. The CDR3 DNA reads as TGTGCCAGTAGTGAGACCGGGGAGCTGTTTTTT. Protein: CASSETGELFF.

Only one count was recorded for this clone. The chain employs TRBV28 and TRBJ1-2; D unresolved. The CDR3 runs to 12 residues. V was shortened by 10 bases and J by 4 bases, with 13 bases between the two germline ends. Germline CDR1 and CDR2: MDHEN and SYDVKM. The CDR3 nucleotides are TGTGCCATTACGGACCGAGGCTATGGCTACACCTTC. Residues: CAITDRGYGYTF.

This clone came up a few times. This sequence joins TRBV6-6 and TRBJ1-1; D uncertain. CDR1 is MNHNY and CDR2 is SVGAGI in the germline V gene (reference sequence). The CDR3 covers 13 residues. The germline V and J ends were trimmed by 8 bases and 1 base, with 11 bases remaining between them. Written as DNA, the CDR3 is TGTGCCAGCGCTCTATCCGGGAACACTGAAGCTTTCTTT. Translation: CASALSGNTEAFF.